This TCR beta chain was profiled in a study of Graves' ophthalmopathy and Graves' hyperthyroidism. The wider study: At initial diagnosis, peripheral blood was obtained, and this preceded any treatment. Whole-study results and caveats: Using 13 signatures, a model distinguished ophthalmopathy from stable hyperthyroidism, reaching about 87% sensitivity and approximately 82% specificity.

Losses at the gene ends were 6 bases for V and 0 bases for J; bases not matched to a gene: 6. Per germline, CDR1 KGHSH and CDR2 LQKENI. The CDR3 length is 15 residues. The sample holds a few counts of this clonotype. Its antigen is not known. Transcripts of RNA were the source for amplifying TCR beta CDR3 regions. RT-PCR in the first round used HTBI primers; a second-round multiplex PCR followed. MiXCR was run by TCRdb on the multiplex PCR reads, yielding one entry per CDR3 protein. The table records just over 600,000 distinct CDR3 sequences, approximately 21% of them present only once. PBMCs had their origin in fresh peripheral blood (roughly 9.3 ml).

This sequence originates from a woman aged 18-30 years with stable Graves' hyperthyroidism. Some clones in this sample may be carry-over from other donors' samples. The sample was peripheral blood. This chain connects TRBV18 to TRBJ2-7, with 9 bases matching TRBD1. DNA of the CDR3: TGTGCCAGCTCGGACAGGGGTTCGAGCTCCTACGAGCAGTACTTC. Residues: CASSDRGSSSYEQYF.